These T cell receptor beta chains were read from a single sample in a study of T cells in Graves' hyperthyroidism and ophthalmopathy. Via MiXCR, TCRdb re-called the multiplex PCR reads, giving one row per CDR3 protein. This table has 690,000 or so distinct CDR3 sequences, approximately 19% appearing once. The source material was blood. These receptors were taken from a woman aged 50 to 60 with Graves' hyperthyroidism that later progressed to Graves' ophthalmopathy. Both conserved end residues are part of each CDR3. The size field is filled for only some rows; it gives once, few, many or a size class.

>many|TRBJ1-2|TRBV20-1
CSATAPPQDGYTF
>NA|TRBJ2-3|TRBV9
CASRGSTDTQYF
>NA|TRBJ2-7|TRBV6-2/TRBV6-3
CASSILGLAVTYEQYF
>many|TRBJ1-2|TRBV5-1
CASSLLSGWQGYTF
>NA|TRBJ1-2|TRBV5-1
CASSLERREIDGYTF
>NA|TRBJ1-6|TRBV6-2/TRBV6-3
CASSYLWADNSPLHF
>many|TRBJ1-1|TRBV20-1
CSALAEGFYTEAFF
>NA|TRBJ2-1|TRBV15
CATSTLRNEQFF
>many|TRBJ2-3|TRBV5-1
CASSLWGPDTQYF
>few|TRBJ2-5|TRBV7-2
CASSSTGALQETQYF
>few|TRBJ2-1|TRBV14
CASSSRLASNEQFF
>few|TRBJ2-2|TRBV7-6
CASSSTGRSGELFF
>NA|TRBJ2-1|TRBV6-1
CASRPTGIDEQFF
>many|TRBJ2-3|TRBV12-3/TRBV12-4
CASSLGRDYFTDTQYF
>many|TRBJ1-1|TRBV5-1
CASSGGLTGVNTEAFF
>NA|TRBJ2-5|TRBV24-1
CATSDSLAGAGETQYF
>many|TRBJ1-2|TRBV6-1
CASSPGEGYTF
>few|TRBJ1-3|TRBV20-1
CSASLGESPGNTIYF
>NA|TRBJ2-5|TRBV6-5
CASSYTRRITSGTQYF
>many|TRBJ1-1|TRBV6-5
CASSYSVGAGNTEAFF